The 11 T cell receptor beta chains listed next were all sequenced from one sample in a study of shared clonotypes between healthy human individuals. The method was immunoSEQ multiplex PCR; TCRdb's version includes in-frame clones alone and lacks a portion of them. The sample yields about 320,000 clones, around 86% seen once. Sequenced sample: memory CD8+ T cells sorted from blood. Indicated subset: CD45RO+ cells pooled with CCR7-negative TemRA cells. The receptors originated from a man aged 18-30 years in good health.

As regards this clone: This specimen includes other DNA sequences encoding the same CDR3. The rearrangement uses TRBV27 and TRBJ1-5; D is unresolved. Trimming removed 6 bases from V and 4 bases from J, with 7 bases in between. The germline V gene has CDR1 MNHEY and CDR2 SMNVEV (reference sequence). The CDR3 is made up of 12 amino acids. In DNA, the CDR3 is TGTGCCAGCAGCTCCCAGAATCAGCCCCAGCATTTT. Amino acids: CASSSQNQPQHF.

The J gene is TRBJ2-7, the V gene TRBV7-9, with TRBD2 matching over 11 bases. Trimming at V came to 4 bases and at J to 0 bases, leaving 8 bases not matched to a gene. The CDR3 consists of 17 residues. Germline CDR1 is SEHNR and CDR2 is FQNEAQ (reference sequence). The CDR3 sequence is CASSSPGLADLSYEQYF. The CDR3 nucleotides read TGTGCCAGCAGCTCGCCGGGACTAGCGGACCTCTCCTACGAGCAGTACTTC.

The rearrangement joins TRBV7-2 to TRBJ1-3; D possibly corresponds to TRBD1 (6 bases). The germline V and J ends were trimmed by 0 bases and 0 bases, with 6 bases remaining between them. The CDR3 covers 15 residues. Germline values: CDR1 SGHTA, CDR2 FQGNSA. The CDR3 coding sequence is TGTGCCAGCAGCTTAGCAGGGGGCTCTGGAAACACCATATATTTT. Its translation: CASSLAGGSGNTIYF.

CDR3 in DNA: TGTGCCAGCAGCTACAGGGATAGGGGTCAGCCCCAGCATTTT. Amino acid sequence: CASSYRDRGQPQHF. The chain employs TRBV7-9 and TRBJ1-5; maybe TRBD1 (6 bases). This CDR3 is 14 amino acids long. CDR1 and CDR2 from the germline V gene are SEHNR and FQNEAQ (reference sequence). Trimming left V 4 bases short and J 6 bases short, with 13 bases between.

V and J are TRBV13 and TRBJ2-5, with D possibly being TRBD1 (6 bases). There are 17 residues in the CDR3. Trimming removed 5 bases at V and 5 bases at J, with 24 bases between. CDR1 is PRHDT and CDR2 is FYEKMQ in the germline V gene (reference sequence). The CDR3 loop is CASSPKEGDGARETQYF. The DNA for the CDR3 is TGTGCCAGCAGCCCTAAAGAGGGGGACGGCGCAAGGGAGACCCAGTACTTC.

This chain joins TRBV11-2 and TRBJ1-3; D ambiguous. Germline V gives CDR1 SGHAT, CDR2 FQNNGV. V was trimmed by 5 bases and J by 2 bases, leaving 7 bases between them. The CDR3 contains 13 residues. Here the CDR3 reads CASSTNPGNTIYF. CDR3 sequence (DNA): TGTGCCAGCAGCACAAACCCTGGAAACACCATATATTTT.

This CDR3 is CASSSIASRFNEQFF. CDR3 in DNA: TGTGCCAGCAGCTCCATCGCGAGCCGGTTTAATGAGCAGTTCTTC. This chain connects TRBV13 to TRBJ2-1; D is ambiguous. CDR1 PRHDT and CDR2 FYEKMQ come from the germline V gene (reference sequence). V was cut by 4 bases and J by 7 bases, with 17 bases left in between. This CDR3 region has 15 residues.

This chain connects TRBV6-1 to TRBJ2-7, with 7 bases matching TRBD2. V lost 2 bases, J lost 4 bases, and 8 bases stayed unmatched. Germline V gene sequence: CDR1 MNHNS, CDR2 SASEGT. The CDR3 is 15 amino acids. This chain's CDR3 is CASSEWALAAYEQYF. DNA for the CDR3: TGTGCCAGCAGTGAATGGGCGCTAGCGGCATACGAGCAGTACTTC.

The chain carries TRBV12-5 and TRBJ2-7; D may correspond to TRBD1 or TRBD2 (5 bases each). V was cut by 1 base and J by 6 bases, with 16 bases left in between. The CDR3 runs 15 residues. Germline V gives CDR1 LGHNT, CDR2 FRNRAP. The CDR3 DNA reads TGTGCTAGTGGTTTGGACCTCGGGGCCAAAGGCGAGCAGTACTTC. Encoded protein: CASGLDLGAKGEQYF.

The rearrangement joins TRBV19 to TRBJ2-1; TRBD2 agrees at 8 bases. The length of the CDR3 is 16 residues. V lost 0 bases to trimming and J lost 3 bases; unmatched junction nucleotides: 4. The germline gives CDR1 LNHDA, CDR2 SQIVND (reference sequence). CDR3 residues: CASSIDSSGYYNEQFF. In nucleotides, the CDR3 is TGTGCCAGTAGTATAGATTCTAGCGGGTACTACAATGAGCAGTTCTTC.

The chain has TRBV7-9 and TRBJ2-3; 7 positions agree with TRBD2. The germline V gene has CDR1 SEHNR and CDR2 FQNEAQ (reference sequence). V was pared by 6 bases and J by 3 bases, with 15 bases of the junction left unmatched. The CDR3 has 17 residues. The CDR3 region has the DNA TGTGCCAGCAGTTCCCGGACTGGGAGGGGATTTACAGATACGCAGTATTTT. Its protein is CASSSRTGRGFTDTQYF.